The 3 T cell receptor beta chains given below trace back to one sample, sequenced in a study of cytotoxic CD8 clonotypes in ibrutinib-treated CLL. Generated by immunoSEQ multiplex PCR, the TCRdb table keeps only in-frame clones and is missing some. The data show some 93,000 clones, with approximately 80% seen just once and around 30% held by the top ten. The sample in question was PBMCs, obtained after 12 months of ibrutinib treatment. The source is a human donor with chronic lymphocytic leukemia.

The CDR3: CASSGGDEGNTIYF. In DNA form, the CDR3 reads TGCGCCAGCAGTGGCGGGGACGAGGGAAACACCATATATTTT. The J gene is TRBJ1-3, the V gene TRBV10-1, with D possibly being TRBD1 (5 bases). Per germline, CDR1 WNHNN and CDR2 SYGVQD (reference sequence). This CDR3 contains 14 residues. Trimming pared 4 bases from V and 4 bases from J, leaving 11 bases between.

This clone was recorded a few times. The chain has TRBV11-1 and TRBJ1-6; D gene ambiguous. Trimming took off 2 bases at V and 6 bases at J, with 5 bases between the two ends. The CDR3 runs to 13 residues. Germline V CDR1 and CDR2: SGHAT, FQDESV (reference sequence). In nucleotides, the CDR3 is TGTGCCAGCAGCTTAACAAGTAATTCACCCCTCCACTTT. Translating gives CASSLTSNSPLHF.

This clone occurred a few times. CDR3: CASSLNPGGFYGYTF. In DNA form, the CDR3 reads TGTGCCAGCAGCTTAAATCCAGGGGGCTTCTATGGCTACACCTTC. The genes are TRBV7-2 and TRBJ1-2; 8 bases are shared with TRBD1. V lost 2 bases, J lost 4 bases, and 6 bases stayed unmatched. The CDR3 has 15 residues. CDR1 SGHTA and CDR2 FQGNSA come from the germline V gene.